The sequence of this TCR beta chain was determined in a study of spatial heterogeneity in lung cancer. Trimming removed 8 bases at V and 7 bases at J, with 17 bases between. The germline gives CDR1 MNHNS, CDR2 SASEGT. The CDR3 sequence is 13 residues long. Findings and limits, study-wide: Counts that tracked tumor mutation counts were those of expanded intratumoral alpha and beta TCRs.

This clonotype was observed many times. Its target is not known. Individual TCR cDNA molecules each bore their own unique molecular identifier. TCRdb analysed the 5' RACE reads with MiXCR anew, one entry per CDR3 protein. The table has about 13,000 distinct CDR3 sequences, around 6.1% seen once; the top ten hold 11%. Time point noted: sample taken at primary tumor resection. Unsorted whole RNA from tumor, nontumor lung or frozen PBMC underwent sequencing. J is TRBJ2-5 and V is TRBV6-1; weak D call: TRBD2 (6 bases). This material consisted of lung tumor tissue, taken at surgery. The TCR sequence derives from a female donor with early-stage non-small cell lung cancer. CDR3 nucleotide sequence: TGTGCCAGCGCGCGGGGTAGCGAGGGGACCCAGTACTTC. Encoded protein: CASARGSEGTQYF.